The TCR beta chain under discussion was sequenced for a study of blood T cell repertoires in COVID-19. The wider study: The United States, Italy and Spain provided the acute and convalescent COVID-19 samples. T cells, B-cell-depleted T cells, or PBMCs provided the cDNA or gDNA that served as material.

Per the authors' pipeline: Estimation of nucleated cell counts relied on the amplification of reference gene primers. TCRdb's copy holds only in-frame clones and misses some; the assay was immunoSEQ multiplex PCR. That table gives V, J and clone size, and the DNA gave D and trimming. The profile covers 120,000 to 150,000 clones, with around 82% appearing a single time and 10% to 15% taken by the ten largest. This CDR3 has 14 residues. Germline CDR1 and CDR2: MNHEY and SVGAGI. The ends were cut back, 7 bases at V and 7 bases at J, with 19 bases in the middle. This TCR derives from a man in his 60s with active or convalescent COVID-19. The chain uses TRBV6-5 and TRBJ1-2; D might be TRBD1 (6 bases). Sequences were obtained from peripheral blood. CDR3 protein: CASTPDRRRGGYTF. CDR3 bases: TGTGCCAGCACTCCGGACAGACGACGCGGTGGCTACACCTTC.